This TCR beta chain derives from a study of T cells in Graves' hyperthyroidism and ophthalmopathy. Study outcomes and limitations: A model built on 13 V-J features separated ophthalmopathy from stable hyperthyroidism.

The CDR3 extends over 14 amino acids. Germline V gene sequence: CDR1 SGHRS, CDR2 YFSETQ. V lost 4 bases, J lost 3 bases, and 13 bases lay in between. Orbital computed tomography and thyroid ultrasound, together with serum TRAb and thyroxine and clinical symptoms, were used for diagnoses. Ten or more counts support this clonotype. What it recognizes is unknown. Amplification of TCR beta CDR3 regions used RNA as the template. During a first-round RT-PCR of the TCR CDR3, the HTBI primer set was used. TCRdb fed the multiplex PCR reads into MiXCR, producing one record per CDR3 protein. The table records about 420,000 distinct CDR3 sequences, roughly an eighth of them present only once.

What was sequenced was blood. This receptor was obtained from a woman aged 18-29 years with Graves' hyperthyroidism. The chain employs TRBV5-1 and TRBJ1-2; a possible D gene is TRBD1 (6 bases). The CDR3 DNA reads TGCGCCAGCAGCGGTAACAGGGTTGACTATGGCTACACCTTC. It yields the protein CASSGNRVDYGYTF. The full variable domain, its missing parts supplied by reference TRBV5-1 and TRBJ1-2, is KAGVTQTPRYLIKTRGQQVTLSCSPISGHRSVSWYQQTPGQGLQFLFEYFSETQRNKGNFPGRFSGRQFSNSRSEMNVSTLELGDSALYLCASSGNRVDYGYTFGSGTRLTVV.